This TCR beta chain was recovered during a study of T cells in Graves' hyperthyroidism and ophthalmopathy. Study context: Peripheral blood was drawn at first diagnosis, prior to all treatment.

Study-wide findings and caveats: The model predicted ophthalmopathy a median around seven months before onset.

The germline V and J ends were trimmed by 3 bases and 7 bases, with 16 bases remaining between them. CDR1 is LNHNV and CDR2 is YYDKDF in the germline V gene (reference sequence). The CDR3 consists of 15 residues. Amplification yielded TCR beta CDR3 regions, with RNA transcripts as the source. Researchers ran a first-round RT-PCR on the TCR CDR3 using the HTBI primer set. TCRdb reprocessed the multiplex PCR reads with MiXCR, giving one entry per CDR3 protein. The sample holds hundreds of thousands of distinct CDR3 sequences, about 38% seen once. To note about this clonotype: Its antigen is not known.

Sequenced material: blood. V is TRBV15 and J is TRBJ1-5; D possibly corresponds to TRBD1 (6 bases). The receptor was isolated from a man aged 18 to 29 with Graves' hyperthyroidism. The CDR3 DNA sequence: TGTGCCACCAGCAGGCAGTCAGGGGCTGAGCAGCCCCAGCATTTT. Translated: CATSRQSGAEQPQHF. The full variable domain, rest sourced from reference TRBV15 and TRBJ1-5, is DAMVIQNPRYQVTQFGKPVTLSCSQTLNHNVMYWYQQKSSQAPKLLFHYYDKDFNNEADTPDNFQSRRPNTSFCFLDIRSPGLGDTAMYLCATSRQSGAEQPQHFGDGTRLSIL.